Following are 6 T cell receptor beta chains from one sample sequenced in a study of breast tumors, draining lymph nodes, adjacent tissues. Axillary draining lymph nodes of breast cancer patients supplied the node samples. TCRdb ran MiXCR on the multiplex PCR reads and lists one entry per CDR3 protein. Of about 230,000 distinct CDR3 sequences in the sample, about 30% are singletons; the top ten hold around 1.5%. Sequencing used axillary lymph node tissue. The receptors derive from a female donor with breast cancer. Some clones in this sample may be carry-over from other donors' samples.

The genes are TRBV20-1 and TRBJ2-1; D remains ambiguous. V shed 0 bases and J shed 0 bases, with 15 bases lying between them. The CDR3 is 17 residues long. The germline gives CDR1 DFQATT, CDR2 SNEGSKA (reference sequence). The CDR3 DNA sequence: TGCAGTGCTAGAGATGTGGATACACGGACCTCCTACAATGAGCAGTTCTTC. Translated: CSARDVDTRTSYNEQFF.

This clonotype was observed many times. The chain's CDR3 is CASSGNRGSSETQYF. As DNA, the CDR3 is TGTGCCAGCAGCGGAAACAGGGGTTCCTCCGAGACCCAGTACTTC. V and J are TRBV7-8 and TRBJ2-5; 7 nucleotides match TRBD1. The CDR3 runs 15 residues. Unmatched junction bases numbered 11, after V lost 5 bases and J lost 5 bases. Germline V gene lookup returns CDR1 SGHVS and CDR2 FQNEAQ. The full variable domain, with the rest looked up from reference TRBV7-8 and TRBJ2-5, is GAGVSQSPRYKVAKRGQDVALRCDPISGHVSLFWYQQALGQGPEFLTYFQNEAQLDKSGLPSDRFFAERPEGSVSTLKIQRTQQEDSAVYLCASSGNRGSSETQYFGPGTRLLVL.

The rearrangement joins TRBV5-1 to TRBJ1-1, with D tentatively TRBD1 (6 bases). Germline CDR1 SGHRS, CDR2 YFSETQ. Trimming left V 4 bases short and J 1 base short, with 11 bases between. This CDR3 comprises 14 residues. CDR3 coding DNA: TGCGCCAGCAGCCAATGGACAGAGAACACTGAAGCTTTCTTT. Residues: CASSQWTENTEAFF.

This clonotype showed up many times. The V gene is TRBV29-1, the J gene TRBJ1-2, with D possibly TRBD1 on 5 matching bases. CDR3 length equals 14 residues. Germline V gene data show CDR1 as SQVTM and CDR2 as ANQGSEA. Here the CDR3 DNA reads TGCGGTACTCGGGCAATTCAGGGTGGCTATGGCTACACCTTC. It is translated as CGTRAIQGGYGYTF.

This clonotype was counted at least ten times. This sequence joins TRBV30 and TRBJ1-6, with 12 bases lining up with TRBD1. CDR1 GTSNPN and CDR2 SVGIG come from the germline V gene (reference sequence). The junction had 4 bases not matched to a gene; V was cut back by 2 bases and J by 11 bases. The CDR3 totals 14 residues. The CDR3 DNA reads as TGTGCCTGGAGTTCCGGGACAGGGGGCACACCCCTCCACTTT. This encodes CAWSSGTGGTPLHF.

This clonotype was detected ten times or more. The chain links TRBV9 to TRBJ2-1, with D perhaps being TRBD1 or TRBD2 (5 bases each). This CDR3 spans 15 amino acids. Looked up from germline, CDR1 is SGDLS and CDR2 is YYNGEE. V lost 0 bases to trimming and J lost 5 bases, with 12 bases between them. The CDR3 is CASSVGGNSNNEQFF. The CDR3 nucleotides read TGTGCCAGCAGCGTAGGGGGGAATAGTAACAATGAGCAGTTCTTC.